Each of the 22 T cell receptor beta chains below was sequenced from the same sample in a study of T-cell memory formation after mild COVID-19. TCRdb re-analysed the 5' RACE reads in MiXCR, keeping a single row per CDR3 protein. The sample lists about 58,000 distinct CDR3 sequences; around 30% were seen once. Material for sequencing was PBMCs or a T cell subset sorted from them (not recorded which). These receptors were collected from a man aged 18 to 30 who had mild COVID-19 (a few samples of this study predate the infection). Cell type and time point are not known.

This chain links TRBV12-3 or TRBV12-4 with TRBJ2-3; 11 bases line up with TRBD2. Trimming cost V 3 bases and J 2 bases; bases outside gene matches: 13. The CDR3 covers 19 residues. The chain's CDR3 is CASSFIGSLAGDPTDTQYF. CDR3 DNA: TGTGCCAGCAGTTTCATCGGCTCACTAGCGGGGGATCCCACAGATACGCAGTATTTT.

The CDR3 DNA follows: TGTGCCAGCAGCCAAATCAACTCGGGGGGTGGGGTTCAGTACTTC. Translated, it gives CASSQINSGGGVQYF. The chain combines TRBV4-2 with TRBJ2-4; 7 bases are a match to TRBD2. V trimming: 2 bases; J trimming: 11 bases; junction bases outside the gene matches: 12. CDR3 length: 15 residues. The germline V gene has CDR1 LGHNA and CDR2 YNFKEQ.

The rearrangement joins TRBV24-1 to TRBJ2-4, with D maybe TRBD1 (5 bases). V shed 4 bases and J shed 2 bases, with 17 bases lying between them. The CDR3 is 17 amino acids. Germline V CDR1 and CDR2: KGHDR, SFDVKD. CDR3 sequence reads: CATSDGLNGATKNIQYF. The CDR3 region has the DNA TGTGCCACCAGTGACGGCCTAAATGGGGCGACCAAAAACATTCAGTACTTC.

This clonotype has only a few counts. The V call is TRBV25-1, the J call TRBJ2-6, with D perhaps assigned TRBD1 or TRBD2 (5 bases each). Germline V CDR1 and CDR2: MGHDK, SYGVNS. Deletions cut 4 bases from V and 13 bases from J, with 14 bases between. CDR3 length equals 13 residues. The CDR3 DNA sequence: TGTGCCAGCAGTGCCAGGACGGGGCCGGTCCTGACTTTC. Its protein is CASSARTGPVLTF.

The chain recombines TRBV15 with TRBJ2-3, with D maybe TRBD2 (5 bases). Looked up from germline, CDR1 is LNHNV and CDR2 is YYDKDF (reference sequence). CDR3 length: 14 amino acids. The V end lost 8 bases, the J end lost 5 bases, and 17 bases lay between the germline ends. The CDR3 sequence is CATRTRGSGDTQYF. The CDR3 DNA reads TGTGCCACCCGAACTCGGGGATCGGGAGATACGCAGTATTTT.

V is TRBV7-9 and J is TRBJ1-5, with 9 positions matching TRBD1. This CDR3 has 15 amino acids. The junction had 5 bases not matched to a gene; V was cut back by 8 bases and J by 0 bases. Germline CDR1 is SEHNR and CDR2 is FQNEAQ (reference sequence). The CDR3 sequence is CASQLTGGSNQPQHF. The CDR3 DNA reads TGTGCCAGCCAATTGACAGGGGGTAGCAATCAGCCCCAGCATTTT.

This chain links TRBV4-1 with TRBJ2-1, with 8 bases lining up with TRBD1. V was pared by 6 bases and J by 3 bases, with 7 bases of the junction left unmatched. The CDR3 runs to 15 residues. Germline V gene data show CDR1 as MGHRA and CDR2 as YSYEKL. DNA for the CDR3: TGCGCCAGCAGGTACGGACAGGGAGACTACAATGAGCAGTTCTTC. As protein: CASRYGQGDYNEQFF.

This clonotype was seen only a few times. The chain links TRBV29-1 to TRBJ2-7, with TRBD2 matching over 7 bases. CDR3 length equals 15 residues. V dropped 0 bases and J dropped 0; count of bases not matched to a gene: 5. Germline CDR1 SQVTM, CDR2 ANQGSEA. The CDR3 DNA reads as TGCAGCGTTGAAGACCCGGGGGGAAGCTCCTACGAGCAGTACTTC. Translated: CSVEDPGGSSYEQYF.

The chain recombines TRBV6-5 with TRBJ1-5; no clear D gene. Germline assignment: CDR1 MNHEY and CDR2 SVGAGI. The CDR3 contains 16 residues. V lost 6 bases to trimming and J lost 5 bases, with 20 bases between them. CDR3 in DNA: TGTGCCAGCAGCTTGAACACCCCTGGCAGCGATCAGCCCCAGCATTTT. Amino acids: CASSLNTPGSDQPQHF.

V usage is TRBV27 and J usage is TRBJ2-3; D is uncertain. V was shortened by 8 bases and J by 11 bases, with 17 bases between the two germline ends. This CDR3 comprises 12 residues. Per the germline V gene, CDR1 is MNHEY and CDR2 is SMNVEV (reference sequence). This CDR3 reads CASGPNLQMQYF. DNA for the CDR3: TGTGCCAGCGGCCCCAACCTGCAGATGCAGTATTTT.

There are a few counts of this clonotype. The chain joins TRBV2 to TRBJ2-7; 7 nucleotides line up with TRBD1. This CDR3 comprises 15 residues. Germline V gene sequence: CDR1 SNHLY, CDR2 FYNNEI. V was pared by 6 bases and J by 5 bases, with 13 bases of the junction left unmatched. The CDR3 sequence is CASSNRGRGYNEQYF. CDR3 coding DNA: TGTGCCAGCAGCAACAGGGGTCGAGGATATAACGAGCAGTACTTC.

The rearrangement links TRBV29-1 to TRBJ1-2; D call uncertain. V lost 7 bases and J lost 4, with 13 bases in between. This CDR3 spans 12 amino acids. The germline V gene encodes CDR1 SQVTM and CDR2 ANQGSEA. The CDR3 nucleotides are TGCAGCGGGACGATTCGGGGCTATGGCTACACCTTC. This encodes CSGTIRGYGYTF. Together with reference TRBV29-1 and TRBJ1-2, the CDR3 gives the full variable domain: SAVISQKPSRDICQRGTSLTIQCQVDSQVTMMFWYRQQPGQSLTLIATANQGSEATYESGFVIDKFPISRPNLTFSTLTVSNMSPEDSSIYLCSGTIRGYGYTFGSGTRLTVV.

The genes are TRBV7-6 and TRBJ2-1; 9 bases align to TRBD2. The CDR3 length is 17 residues. Germline trimming cut 5 bases from V and 6 bases from J; bases unmatched to any gene: 14. Germline CDR1 is SGHVS and CDR2 is FNYEAQ. The CDR3, as DNA: TGTGCCAGCAGCGCCTGGACTAGCGTGGAGGGGCCCAATGAGCAGTTCTTC. Protein sequence: CASSAWTSVEGPNEQFF.

V gene TRBV9 combines with J gene TRBJ2-7; 7 bases line up with TRBD2. The CDR3 is 15 amino acids. Per germline, CDR1 SGDLS and CDR2 YYNGEE. V dropped 0 bases and J dropped 3; count of bases not matched to a gene: 6. CDR3 in amino acids: CASSVGAGTNYEQYF. CDR3 nucleotides: TGTGCCAGCAGCGTAGGTGCCGGGACTAACTACGAGCAGTACTTC.

This clonotype has ten or more counts. The rearrangement links TRBV6-5 to TRBJ2-7, with 8 bases matching TRBD1. Germline V gene data show CDR1 as MNHEY and CDR2 as SVGAGI. The length of the CDR3 is 14 residues. The ends lost 6 bases at V and 6 bases at J; junction bases unmatched: 10. In DNA, the CDR3 is TGTGCCAGCAGCCACCGGACAGGGACCTTCGAGCAGTACGTC. Its protein is CASSHRTGTFEQYV.

This chain links TRBV6-2 or TRBV6-3 with TRBJ1-2; D gene uncertain. The CDR3 is made up of 13 amino acids. Germline CDR1 MNHEY, CDR2 SVGEGT. The germline V and J ends were trimmed by 3 bases and 6 bases, with 11 bases remaining between them. CDR3 DNA sequence: TGTGCCAGCAGTTATCCCATTGGGGATGGCTACACCTTC. As protein: CASSYPIGDGYTF.

The chain uses TRBV6-5 and TRBJ1-1, with D perhaps matching TRBD1 (6 bases). CDR1 MNHEY and CDR2 SVGAGI come from the germline V gene. This CDR3 comprises 14 residues. V lost 6 bases to trimming and J lost 1 base, with 12 bases between them. Written as DNA, the CDR3 is TGTGCCAGCAGACCCGGACAGTCGAACACTGAAGCTTTCTTT. Translation gives CASRPGQSNTEAFF.

This clonotype came up a few times. This chain connects TRBV12-3 or TRBV12-4 to TRBJ2-7, with D hard to call. CDR3 length: 13 amino acids. V was shortened by 5 bases and J by 3 bases, with 11 bases between the two germline ends. CDR3 nucleotides: TGTGCCAGCAGTACCGGGCTATTCTACGAGCAGTACTTC. It is translated as CASSTGLFYEQYF.

The rearrangement links TRBV5-1 to TRBJ2-1; 7 bases match TRBD1. V dropped 7 bases and J dropped 5; count of bases not matched to a gene: 6. From germline, CDR1 is SGHRS and CDR2 YFSETQ. The CDR3 has 13 residues. The DNA for the CDR3 is TGCGCCAGCTCGCCCGGGACAGACAATGAGCAGTTCTTC. It specifies CASSPGTDNEQFF.

The rearrangement links TRBV9 to TRBJ2-2; no firm D call. V lost 4 bases and J lost 6, with 10 bases in between. CDR1 and CDR2 (germline): SGDLS, YYNGEE. This CDR3 spans 13 amino acids. This chain's CDR3 is CASSPQFAGELFF. Here the CDR3 DNA reads TGTGCCAGCAGCCCCCAATTCGCCGGGGAGCTGTTTTTT.

This clonotype has only a few counts. V and J are TRBV28 and TRBJ2-7; the D gene could be TRBD1 or TRBD2 (6 bases each). Germline V lookup: CDR1 MDHEN, CDR2 SYDVKM. Deletions cut 3 bases from V and 5 bases from J, with 14 bases between. This CDR3 has 14 residues. CDR3: CASSFSGGRDEQYV. The DNA for the CDR3 is TGTGCCAGCAGTTTTTCCGGGGGCAGGGACGAGCAGTACGTC.

This clonotype came up a few times. The chain recombines TRBV10-3 with TRBJ2-3; D may be TRBD2 (6 bases). Deletions cut 8 bases from V and 4 bases from J, with 16 bases between. CDR1 ENHRY and CDR2 SYGVKD come from the germline V gene. The CDR3 totals 14 residues. The CDR3 bases are TGTGCCATCCGGGGGAGCCGGCGGTCAGATACGCAGTATTTT. This encodes CAIRGSRRSDTQYF.